The clone carrying this T cell receptor beta chain was seen a handful of times. Its antigen is undetermined. V lost 6 bases and J lost 0, with 12 bases in between. The CDR3 is 16 amino acids. This entry belongs to a study of T cells after yellow fever vaccination. Study-wide points: Reappearance after the booster was seen for most primary-vaccination clones, at 96% CD4 and more than 80% CD8. Although the secondary response was weaker, it peaked faster, at day 5 versus 15. Within FACS-sorted repertoires, abundant clonotypes contaminating from the bulk population could be present.

UMIs were added to TCR cDNA along with a universal primer site when it was made by 5'RACE template switching. TCRdb recomputed calls from the 5' RACE reads with MiXCR, one row per CDR3 protein. The repertoire has 200,000 to 300,000 distinct CDR3 sequences, 10% to 15% of them found once; the top ten carry about 0.54%. The chain is built from TRBV12-3 or TRBV12-4 and TRBJ2-6, with a tentative D call TRBD1 (5 bases). The starting material was CD4+ T cells sorted from PBMCs, obtained 45 days after the yellow fever booster vaccination. The receptor comes from a man aged 25 to 40 who received the YFV17D yellow fever vaccine. This CDR3 reads CASSTDGASGANVLTF. CDR3 nucleotide sequence: TGTGCCAGCAGCACAGATGGGGCCTCTGGGGCCAACGTCCTGACTTTC.